A single sample gave rise to the 30 T cell receptor beta chains below, sequenced in a study of identical twins. TCRdb processed the 5' RACE reads anew with MiXCR; each CDR3 protein has one entry. There are approximately 260,000 distinct CDR3 sequences in the sample; roughly 8.7% occur only once, and roughly 3% lies in the top ten. This sample was shared with a second study, whose subject was yellow fever vaccine responses in identical twins.

The sequenced material came from CD8+ T cells sorted from blood. These receptors all stem from a woman younger than 30 in good health.

The rearrangement uses TRBV7-8 and TRBJ2-7; TRBD2 matches 14 bases. Germline CDR1 and CDR2: SGHVS and FQNEAQ. V shed 4 bases, J shed 3 bases, and the junction held 5 bases outside the gene matches. The CDR3 loop spans 16 amino acids. CDR3 nucleotides: TGTGCCAGCAGCTCACAGGGACTAGCGGGAGTCTACGAGCAGTACTTC. It translates to CASSSQGLAGVYEQYF.

This chain connects TRBV4-3 to TRBJ2-7; D is possibly TRBD2 (6 bases). This CDR3 is built from 16 residues. CDR1 and CDR2 from the germline V gene are LGHNA and YSLEER. Deletions cut 3 bases from V and 0 bases from J, with 15 bases between. The chain's CDR3 is CASSHLADPLSYEQYF. In nucleotides, the CDR3 is TGCGCCAGCAGCCACTTAGCGGATCCCCTCTCCTACGAGCAGTACTTC.

This clonotype was counted many times. V is TRBV29-1 and J is TRBJ2-7; TRBD1 aligns across 7 bases. This CDR3 spans 13 amino acids. Germline CDR1 is SQVTM and CDR2 is ANQGSEA. J was trimmed by 4 bases and V by 6 bases; bases with no gene match: 9. CDR3 DNA sequence: TGCAGCGTATCGACAGGGCAACGTTACGAGCAGTACTTC. It yields the protein CSVSTGQRYEQYF.

The CDR3 is CASSKATSGVWNEQFF. The CDR3 DNA follows: TGTGCCAGCAGCAAAGCGACTAGCGGGGTTTGGAATGAGCAGTTCTTC. This chain connects TRBV9 to TRBJ2-1, with 11 bases aligning to TRBD2. There are 16 residues in the CDR3. With 4 bases clipped from V and 7 bases from J, the junction kept 10 bases outside the gene matches. Germline CDR1 is SGDLS and CDR2 is YYNGEE.

This clonotype has a count of ten or more. The chain joins TRBV6-1 to TRBJ2-1; 9 nucleotides align to TRBD2. The CDR3 extends over 17 amino acids. The ends lost 5 bases at V and 4 bases at J; junction bases unmatched: 12. In germline, CDR1 is MNHNS, CDR2 SASEGT. The CDR3 coding sequence is TGTGCCAGCAGTAAGCCCCAAGGGGCGGGGGGGTACAATGAGCAGTTCTTC. Amino acids: CASSKPQGAGGYNEQFF.

This clonotype appeared a few times. This chain's CDR3 is CASSTGTGVRYEQFF. CDR3 coding DNA: TGTGCCAGCAGCACCGGGACAGGGGTTCGGTATGAGCAGTTCTTC. The chain carries TRBV5-4 and TRBJ2-1, with 10 bases matching TRBD1. Germline assignment: CDR1 SGHNT and CDR2 YYREEE (reference sequence). There are 15 residues in the CDR3. V shed 4 bases, J shed 8 bases, and the junction held 9 bases outside the gene matches. Variable domain in full (rest from reference TRBV5-4 and TRBJ2-1): ETGVTQSPTHLIKTRGQQVTLRCSSQSGHNTVSWYQQALGQGPQFIFQYYREEENGRGNFPPRFSGLQFPNYSSELNVNALELDDSALYLCASSTGTGVRYEQFFGPGTRLTVL.

This clonotype was seen repeatedly, ten times or more. The genes are TRBV3-1 and TRBJ1-5, with TRBD1 matching 8 bases. The trim removed 1 base at V and 9 bases at J, leaving 2 bases unmatched. The CDR3 runs 13 residues. Germline assignment: CDR1 LGHDT and CDR2 YNNKEL (reference sequence). CDR3 loop: CASSQAGGWPQHF. The DNA for the CDR3 is TGTGCCAGCAGCCAAGCAGGGGGCTGGCCCCAGCATTTT.

The CDR3 DNA sequence: TGCAGTGCTAGGAGGCTAGCTTCCCAAGAGACCCAGTACTTC. It yields the protein CSARRLASQETQYF. The chain carries TRBV20-1 and TRBJ2-5; tentative D call: TRBD2 (5 bases). Germline assignment: CDR1 DFQATT and CDR2 SNEGSKA (reference sequence). The CDR3 length is 14 residues. Trimming took 3 bases from V and 1 from J, leaving 12 bases between them.

This clonotype has just a few counts. CDR3 in amino acids: CASSLIGLAEAFF. The CDR3, as DNA: TGTGCCAGCAGCTTAATAGGGCTCGCTGAAGCTTTCTTT. The genes are TRBV7-3 and TRBJ1-1, with unresolved D. V lost 1 base and J 6 bases, leaving 9 bases between the germline ends. Per germline, CDR1 SGHTA and CDR2 FQGTGA. The CDR3 has 13 residues.

This clonotype was seen only a few times. The CDR3 coding sequence is TGTGCCAGTAGTATAGCAGGGGACTACGAGCAGTACTTC. Encoded protein: CASSIAGDYEQYF. The V call is TRBV19, the J call TRBJ2-7; a possible D gene is TRBD1 (6 bases). V dropped 1 base and J dropped 3 bases, with 7 bases sitting between them. This CDR3 has 13 residues. CDR1 is LNHDA, CDR2 SQIVND, per germline (reference sequence).

This clonotype has just a few counts. This sequence joins TRBV27 and TRBJ2-3; D is unresolved. The V gene's germline CDR1 is MNHEY and CDR2 SMNVEV (reference sequence). V gave up 7 bases and J gave up 6 bases, with 17 bases separating them. There are 14 residues in the CDR3. CDR3 protein: CASTNLVGSDTQYF. DNA for the CDR3: TGTGCCAGCACCAATTTAGTGGGCTCGGATACGCAGTATTTT.

This clonotype was recorded a few times. The rearrangement links TRBV5-6 to TRBJ2-7; no clear D gene. CDR1 and CDR2 from the germline V gene are SGHDT and YYEEEE. The V end was cut by 5 bases, the J end by 0 bases, with 15 bases between. This CDR3 has 15 amino acids. CDR3 nucleotide sequence: TGTGCCAGCAGTCCTGCACCGCAGACCTCCTACGAGCAGTACTTC. Protein sequence: CASSPAPQTSYEQYF.

This clonotype has at least ten counts. The chain is built from TRBV28 and TRBJ2-7; no definite D call. The CDR3 is made up of 13 amino acids. Germline V gene data show CDR1 as MDHEN and CDR2 as SYDVKM. V dropped 10 bases and J dropped 3 bases, with 16 bases sitting between them. The CDR3 region has the DNA TGTGCCACCCGCGCTGCGTTGGGCTACGAGCAGTACTTC. It translates to CATRAALGYEQYF.

The rearrangement joins TRBV20-1 to TRBJ2-7; D not certain. The V end lost 3 bases, the J end lost 6 bases, and 15 bases lay between the germline ends. Germline assignment: CDR1 DFQATT and CDR2 SNEGSKA (reference sequence). The CDR3 has 13 amino acids. CDR3 DNA: TGCAGTGCTAGGCCTGAAGGCTTTGTCGAGCAGTACTTC. Translation gives CSARPEGFVEQYF.

This clonotype was found a few times. V and J are TRBV5-6 and TRBJ1-1, with a weak D call TRBD1 (5 bases). Trimming took off 1 base at V and 7 bases at J, with 11 bases between the two ends. The V gene's germline CDR1 is SGHDT and CDR2 YYEEEE. The CDR3 loop spans 13 amino acids. CDR3 nucleotides: TGTGCCAGCAGCTTGAGACAGCGTAGTGAAGCTTTCTTT. Translation: CASSLRQRSEAFF.

This clonotype was counted ten times or more. Sequence at one end of the junction differs from germline and may be a read error. V gene TRBV4-1 combines with J gene TRBJ1-2; a weak D match, TRBD1 (5 bases). CDR1 is MGHRA and CDR2 is YSYEKL in the germline V gene. The CDR3 spans 15 residues. CDR3 coding DNA: TGCGCCAGCACCCAAGTTTTGGGATTCGGGGGGGACTACACCTTC. Protein product: CASTQVLGFGGDYTF.

This clonotype was observed a handful of times. The chain couples TRBV5-6 to TRBJ2-4, with TRBD2 as a possible D gene (5 bases). The CDR3 is 13 amino acids. Looked up from germline, CDR1 is SGHDT and CDR2 is YYEEEE. Trimming left V 2 bases short and J 8 bases short, with 11 bases between. Written as DNA, the CDR3 is TGTGCCAGCAGCTTAGGAGGTAGAGACATTCAGTACTTC. Protein product: CASSLGGRDIQYF.

The chain employs TRBV12-3 or TRBV12-4 and TRBJ2-3; D call uncertain. V gave up 5 bases and J gave up 4 bases, with 10 bases separating them. The CDR3 is made up of 13 amino acids. In DNA, the CDR3 is TGTGCCAGCAGTGGGTTTCTCGCAGATACGCAGTATTTT. Amino acids: CASSGFLADTQYF.

The chain has TRBV10-3 and TRBJ2-7, with D possibly being TRBD1 or TRBD2 (5 bases each). This CDR3 contains 14 residues. Trimming removed 3 bases from V and 3 bases from J, with 12 bases in between. Germline-derived CDR1 and CDR2 are ENHRY and SYGVKD. In nucleotides, the CDR3 is TGTGCCATCAGTGAACTGAGAGGGGTCTACGAGCAGTACTTC. It translates to CAISELRGVYEQYF.

This clonotype was detected only a few times. The chain joins TRBV27 to TRBJ2-7; perhaps TRBD1 as D (6 bases). Germline-derived CDR1 and CDR2 are MNHEY and SMNVEV (reference sequence). CDR3 size: 13 residues. Deletions cut 6 bases from V and 5 bases from J, with 14 bases between. CDR3 amino acids: CASSYETGHEQYF. The CDR3 DNA reads as TGTGCCAGCAGCTATGAGACAGGCCACGAGCAGTACTTC.

The chain joins TRBV7-9 to TRBJ2-7; TRBD2 matches at 9 bases. Unmatched junction bases numbered 16, after V lost 5 bases and J lost 5 bases. This CDR3 comprises 17 residues. Germline CDR1 and CDR2: SEHNR and FQNEAQ (reference sequence). CDR3: CASSQPPGSGRPHEQYF. CDR3 bases: TGTGCCAGCAGCCAACCACCGGGGAGCGGGAGGCCCCACGAGCAGTACTTC.

The table lists this clonotype with many counts. V and J are TRBV20-1 and TRBJ2-7; tentative D call: TRBD2 (6 bases). With 3 bases removed from V and 0 bases from J, the gap between germline ends came to 15 bases. This CDR3 is 15 amino acids long. Per the germline V gene, CDR1 is DFQATT and CDR2 is SNEGSKA (reference sequence). The CDR3 region is CSARGGFAASYEQYF. The CDR3 coding sequence is TGCAGTGCTAGGGGGGGTTTTGCCGCCTCCTACGAGCAGTACTTC.

This clonotype was observed a handful of times. The CDR3 reads CSARAPQGAKYTGELFF. CDR3 sequence (DNA): TGCAGTGCTAGAGCCCCCCAGGGGGCTAAGTACACCGGGGAGCTGTTTTTT. The chain combines TRBV20-1 with TRBJ2-2; TRBD1 matches 8 bases. Germline loops: CDR1 DFQATT, CDR2 SNEGSKA (reference sequence). After removal of 1 base from V and 3 bases from J, the junction contained 10 bases not matched to a gene. CDR3 length: 17 amino acids.

At least ten counts were recorded for this clonotype. The chain couples TRBV11-2 to TRBJ2-7; D is perhaps TRBD1 or TRBD2 (5 bases each). V dropped 1 base and J dropped 3 bases, with 10 bases sitting between them. The CDR3 covers 14 residues. The germline V gene encodes CDR1 SGHAT and CDR2 FQNNGV. The CDR3 loop is CASSLGWGNYEQYF. DNA of the CDR3: TGTGCCAGCAGCTTAGGTTGGGGGAACTACGAGCAGTACTTC.

This clonotype occurred many times. V gene TRBV4-3 combines with J gene TRBJ1-1; 8 bases line up with TRBD1. With V trimmed by 3 bases and J by 0 bases, 0 bases remained unmatched. Germline CDR1 LGHNA, CDR2 YSLEER. This CDR3 has 14 residues. In DNA, the CDR3 is TGCGCCAGCAGCCAGGACAGGGTGAACACTGAAGCTTTCTTT. This gives the protein CASSQDRVNTEAFF.

The rearrangement links TRBV4-1 to TRBJ1-2, with D possibly being TRBD1 (5 bases). This CDR3 contains 14 residues. Germline V CDR1 and CDR2: MGHRA, YSYEKL. The V end lost 0 bases, the J end lost 4 bases, and 9 bases lay between the germline ends. In DNA form, the CDR3 reads TGCGCCAGCAGCCAAGAGCAGGGTTCCTATGGCTACACCTTC. Its protein is CASSQEQGSYGYTF.

Written as DNA, the CDR3 is TGTGCCTTCAGTCCACGGACTAGCGGGGGGACGTACGAAGAGACCCAGTACTTC. Translating gives CAFSPRTSGGTYEETQYF. This chain connects TRBV3-1 to TRBJ2-5; TRBD2 matches 14 bases. V was pared by 11 bases and J by 3 bases, with 17 bases of the junction left unmatched. The CDR3 runs to 18 residues. CDR1 LGHDT and CDR2 YNNKEL come from the germline V gene (reference sequence).

V usage is TRBV29-1 and J usage is TRBJ2-1; no definite D call. Germline V gene lookup returns CDR1 SQVTM and CDR2 ANQGSEA. V lost 0 bases and J 2 bases, leaving 11 bases between the germline ends. There are 15 residues in the CDR3. The CDR3 DNA reads as TGCAGCGTTGAAGAGGTCGGACGGACCTACAATGAGCAGTTCTTC. Amino acids: CSVEEVGRTYNEQFF.

This clonotype has more than one count but fewer than ten. The chain uses TRBV6-2 or TRBV6-3 and TRBJ2-4; TRBD1 matches 7 bases. Germline trimming cut 5 bases from V and 5 bases from J; bases unmatched to any gene: 3. CDR1 is MNHEY and CDR2 is SVGEGT in the germline V gene. The CDR3 spans 13 residues. The DNA for the CDR3 is TGTGCCAGCAGTACCGACAGGGAAAACATTCAGTACTTC. It translates to CASSTDRENIQYF.

Concerning this clonotype itself: The junction and the germline gene differ at one end; a read error may be behind it. V usage is TRBV7-7 and J usage is TRBJ2-7; a possible D gene is TRBD1 (6 bases). The CDR3 runs to 14 residues. Per the germline V gene, CDR1 is SSHAT and CDR2 is FNYEAQ (reference sequence). The CDR3 region has the DNA TGTGCTAGCAGCTTAGCTTATCAGGGGTACGAGCAGTACTTC. Its translation is CASSLAYQGYEQYF.